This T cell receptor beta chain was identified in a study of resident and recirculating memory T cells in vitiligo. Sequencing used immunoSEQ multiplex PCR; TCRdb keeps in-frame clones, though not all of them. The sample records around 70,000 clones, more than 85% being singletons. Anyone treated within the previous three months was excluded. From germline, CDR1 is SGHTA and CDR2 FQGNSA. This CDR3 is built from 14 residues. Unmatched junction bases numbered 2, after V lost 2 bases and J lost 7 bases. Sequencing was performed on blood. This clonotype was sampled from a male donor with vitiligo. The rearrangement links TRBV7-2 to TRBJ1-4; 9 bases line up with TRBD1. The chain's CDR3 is CASSLNRGREKLFF. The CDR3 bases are TGTGCCAGCAGCTTAAACAGGGGGCGTGAAAAACTGTTTTTT.